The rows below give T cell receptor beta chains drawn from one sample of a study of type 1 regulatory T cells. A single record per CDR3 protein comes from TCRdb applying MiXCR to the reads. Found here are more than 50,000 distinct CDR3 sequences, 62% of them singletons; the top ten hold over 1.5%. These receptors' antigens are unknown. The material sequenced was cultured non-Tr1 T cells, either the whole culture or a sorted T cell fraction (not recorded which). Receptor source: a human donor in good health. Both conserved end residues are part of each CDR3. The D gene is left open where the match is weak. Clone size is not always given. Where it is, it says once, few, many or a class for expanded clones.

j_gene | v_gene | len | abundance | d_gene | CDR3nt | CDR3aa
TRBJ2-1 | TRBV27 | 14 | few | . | TGTGCCAGCCAGGGCCTTGTCTCCTACAATGAGCAGTTCTTC | CASQGLVSYNEQFF
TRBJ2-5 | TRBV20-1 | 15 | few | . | TGCAGTGCTAGAGACACCGGACAGACTCAAGAGACCCAGTACTTC | CSARDTGQTQETQYF
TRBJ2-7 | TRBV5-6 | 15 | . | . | TGTGCCAGCAGCTTGGGCGGGACGGCCAACTACGAGCAGTACTTC | CASSLGGTANYEQYF
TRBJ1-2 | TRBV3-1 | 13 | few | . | TGTGCCAGCAGCCAGGTCCGGGGTTTGGGCTACACCTTC | CASSQVRGLGYTF
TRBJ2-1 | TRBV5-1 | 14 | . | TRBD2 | TGCGCCAGCACCCCCGTAGCGGGAGTAAATGAGCAGTTCTTC | CASTPVAGVNEQFF
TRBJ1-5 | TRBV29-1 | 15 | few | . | TGCAGCGTTGAGCTAGCGGGGGGAAGCAATCAGCCCCAGCATTTT | CSVELAGGSNQPQHF
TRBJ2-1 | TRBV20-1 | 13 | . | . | TGCAGTGCTAGAGCGGTTACTAGCTTTGAGCAGTTCTTC | CSARAVTSFEQFF
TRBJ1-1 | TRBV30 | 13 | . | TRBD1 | TGTGCCTGGAGTGGACAGGGGAACACTGAAGCTTTCTTT | CAWSGQGNTEAFF
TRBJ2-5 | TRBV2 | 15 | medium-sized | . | TGTGCCAGCAGTGTTTTCGGCGGGGTCGTGGGGACCCAGTACTTC | CASSVFGGVVGTQYF
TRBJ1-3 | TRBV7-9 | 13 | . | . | TGTGCCAGCAGCTTATTCTCAGGAAACACCATATATTTT | CASSLFSGNTIYF
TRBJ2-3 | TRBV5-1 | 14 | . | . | TGCGCCAGCAGCTTGACCGGGGGTAGGGATACGCAGTATTTT | CASSLTGGRDTQYF
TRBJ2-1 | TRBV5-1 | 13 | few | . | TGCGCCAGCAGCTTGATTCCAGACGGTGAGCAGTTCTTC | CASSLIPDGEQFF
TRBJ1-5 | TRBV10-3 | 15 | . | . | TGTGCCATCAGTGACTCCGAGCGTGGGGTTCAGCCCCAGCATTTT | CAISDSERGVQPQHF
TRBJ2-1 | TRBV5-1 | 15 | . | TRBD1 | TGCGCCAGCAGCTTGTCGGGACAGGGGTCCAATGAGCAGTTCTTC | CASSLSGQGSNEQFF
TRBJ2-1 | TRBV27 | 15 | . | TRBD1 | TGTGCCAGCAGTTCGGCGCAGGGGGCGCGGTATGAGCAGTTCTTC | CASSSAQGARYEQFF
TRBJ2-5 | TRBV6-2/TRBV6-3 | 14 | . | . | TGTGCCAGCAGTTACCCACCGGGGGAAGAGACCCAGTACTTC | CASSYPPGEETQYF
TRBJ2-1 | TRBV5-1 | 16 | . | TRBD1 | TGCGCCAGCAGCTCTTTTGCGACTGGACAGGGCAATGAGCAGTTCTTC | CASSSFATGQGNEQFF
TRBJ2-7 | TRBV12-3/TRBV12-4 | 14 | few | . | TGTGCCAGCAGTTCCGGGCCGACTATCGGCGAGCAGTACTTC | CASSSGPTIGEQYF
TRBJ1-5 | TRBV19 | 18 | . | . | TGTGCCAGTAGTATCGAACACAAGATTGTATATAGCAATCAGCCCCAGCATTTT | CASSIEHKIVYSNQPQHF
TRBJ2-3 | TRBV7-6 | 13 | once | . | TGTGCCAGCAGCAGGGATGAGGCAGATACGCAGTATTTT | CASSRDEADTQYF
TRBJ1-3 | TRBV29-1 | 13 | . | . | TGCAGCGTTGAAAGTGGATCTGGAAACACCATATATTTT | CSVESGSGNTIYF
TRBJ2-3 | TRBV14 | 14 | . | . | TGTGCCAGCAGCCTGGACTATTACACAGATACGCAGTATTTT | CASSLDYYTDTQYF
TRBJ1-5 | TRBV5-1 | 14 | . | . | TGCGCCAGCAGCTTGGGTGAGGGGGGCCACCCCCAGCATTTT | CASSLGEGGHPQHF
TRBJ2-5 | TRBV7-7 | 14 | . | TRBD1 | TGTGCCAGCAGCTCCGGGACAGTACGAGAGACCCAGTACTTC | CASSSGTVRETQYF
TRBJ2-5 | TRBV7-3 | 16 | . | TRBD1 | TGTGCCAGCAGCTTAATGGGGTCAGGGGGCGGAGAGACCCAGTACTTC | CASSLMGSGGGETQYF
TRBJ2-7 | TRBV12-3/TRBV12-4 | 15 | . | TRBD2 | TGTGCCAGCAGTTTTGGGACTAGCGGGAACGCTGGACAGTACTTC | CASSFGTSGNAGQYF
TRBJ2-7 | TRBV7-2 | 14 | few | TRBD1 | TGTGCCAGCAGCTTCGCGACAGGGCAATACGAGCAGTACTTC | CASSFATGQYEQYF
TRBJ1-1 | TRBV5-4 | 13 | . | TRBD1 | TGTGCCAGCAGATTAGGGGGCGGCATTGAAGCTTTCTTT | CASRLGGGIEAFF
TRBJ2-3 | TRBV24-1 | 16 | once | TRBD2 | TGTGCCACCAGTGATACAGGGACTAGCGGCACAGATACGCAGTATTTT | CATSDTGTSGTDTQYF
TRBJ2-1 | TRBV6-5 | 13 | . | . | TGTGCCAGCAGTAGGACGGAGTACAATGAGCAGTTCTTC | CASSRTEYNEQFF
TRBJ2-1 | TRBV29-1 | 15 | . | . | TGCAGCGTTGAAGAGGTATCTAGCAATTACAATGAGCAGTTCTTC | CSVEEVSSNYNEQFF
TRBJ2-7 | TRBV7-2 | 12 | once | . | TGTGCCAGCAGCTTGGCAGCTTACGAGCAGTCCTTC | CASSLAAYEQSF
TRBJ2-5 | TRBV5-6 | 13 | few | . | TGTGCCAGCAGCTTGATTCAACAAGAGACCCAGTACTTC | CASSLIQQETQYF
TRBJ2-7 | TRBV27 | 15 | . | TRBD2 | TGTGCCAGCCCCGGGTGCCAGCGGGACTCCTACGAGCAGTACTTC | CASPGCQRDSYEQYF
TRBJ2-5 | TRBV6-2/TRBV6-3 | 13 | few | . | TGTGCCAGCAGTTATTTCATACAAGAGACCCAGTACTTC | CASSYFIQETQYF
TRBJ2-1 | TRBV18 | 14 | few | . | TGTGCCAGCTCACCTAGCGGAATTTACAATGAGCAGTTCTTC | CASSPSGIYNEQFF
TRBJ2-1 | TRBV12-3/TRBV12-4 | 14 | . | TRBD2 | TGTGCCAGCAGTTTGCTAGCGGGGGCCAATGAGCAGTTCTTC | CASSLLAGANEQFF
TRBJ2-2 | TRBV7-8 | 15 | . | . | TGTGCCAGCAGCTTAGCGCCCCACCAAACCGGGGAGCTGTTTTTT | CASSLAPHQTGELFF
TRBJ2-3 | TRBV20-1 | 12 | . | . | TGCAGTACTCTACTAGGACCAGATACGCAGTATTTT | CSTLLGPDTQYF
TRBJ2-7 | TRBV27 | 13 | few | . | TGTGCCAGCAGGCCCTCAGGAGGTAGGGAGCAGTACTTC | CASRPSGGREQYF
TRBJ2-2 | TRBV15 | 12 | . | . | TGTGCCACCAGCAGAGATTATCGGGAGCTGTTTTTT | CATSRDYRELFF